This T cell receptor beta chain was found in a study of control samples from healthy donors and cancer patients. This clone was observed a single time. CDR1 is MNHEY, CDR2 SVGAGI, per germline. CDR3 length equals 15 residues. J lost 0 bases, V lost 8 bases, and 4 bases had no gene match. Profiled with immunoSEQ multiplex PCR; TCRdb holds only in-frame clones, not every one. The sample lists approximately 100,000 clones, roughly four fifths occurring once. V usage is TRBV6-5 and J usage is TRBJ2-1; TRBD1 matches 10 bases. The sequenced material came from blood. The source is a man in his sixties in good health. CDR3: CASDRGLNSYNEQFF. The CDR3 DNA follows: TGTGCCAGCGACAGGGGGCTTAACTCCTACAATGAGCAGTTCTTC.